This TCR beta chain was profiled in a study of blood T cell repertoires in COVID-19. The assay was immunoSEQ multiplex PCR, and TCRdb's table has in-frame clones only and misses some. The sample yields about 210,000 clones, around 92% seen once. Trimming removed 6 bases from V and 3 bases from J; junction bases left unmatched: 2. The CDR3 has 13 amino acids. CDR1 and CDR2 from the germline V gene are MNHEY and SVGAGI. Recovered status in Cohort 3 required two negative PCRs, clearance, or symptom resolution. The V gene is TRBV6-5, the J gene TRBJ2-3; TRBD2 agrees at 8 bases. This clonotype was obtained from a woman aged 18 to 35 who had recovered from COVID-19. The sample consisted of PBMCs or T cells enriched from blood (not recorded which). The CDR3 region is CASRAGGTDTQYF. In nucleotides, the CDR3 is TGTGCCAGCAGGGCGGGGGGAACAGATACGCAGTATTTT.